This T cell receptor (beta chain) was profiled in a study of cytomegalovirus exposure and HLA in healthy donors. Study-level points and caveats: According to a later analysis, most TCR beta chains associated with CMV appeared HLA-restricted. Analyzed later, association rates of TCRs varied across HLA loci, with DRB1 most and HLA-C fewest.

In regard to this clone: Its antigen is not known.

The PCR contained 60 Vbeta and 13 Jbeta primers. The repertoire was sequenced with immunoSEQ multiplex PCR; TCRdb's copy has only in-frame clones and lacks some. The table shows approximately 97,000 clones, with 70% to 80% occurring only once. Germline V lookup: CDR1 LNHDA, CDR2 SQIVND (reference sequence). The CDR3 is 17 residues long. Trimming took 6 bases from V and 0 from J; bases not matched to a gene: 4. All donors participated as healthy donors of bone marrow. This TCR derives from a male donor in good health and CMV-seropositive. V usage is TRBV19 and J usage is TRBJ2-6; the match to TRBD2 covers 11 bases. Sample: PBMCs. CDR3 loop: CASSRLAGTSGANVLTF. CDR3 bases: TGTGCCAGTAGCCGACTAGCGGGGACCTCTGGGGCCAACGTCCTGACTTTC.